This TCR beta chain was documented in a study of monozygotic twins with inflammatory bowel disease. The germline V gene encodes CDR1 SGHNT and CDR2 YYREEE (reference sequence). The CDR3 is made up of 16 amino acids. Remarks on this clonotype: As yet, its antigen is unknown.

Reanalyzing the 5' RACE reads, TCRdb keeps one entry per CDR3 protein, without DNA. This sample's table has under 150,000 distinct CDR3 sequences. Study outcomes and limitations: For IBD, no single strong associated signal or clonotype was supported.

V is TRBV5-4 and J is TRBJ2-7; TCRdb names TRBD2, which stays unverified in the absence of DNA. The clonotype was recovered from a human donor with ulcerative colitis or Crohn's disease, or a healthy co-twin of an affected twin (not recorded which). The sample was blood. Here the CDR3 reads CASSRASGGYAYEQYF.